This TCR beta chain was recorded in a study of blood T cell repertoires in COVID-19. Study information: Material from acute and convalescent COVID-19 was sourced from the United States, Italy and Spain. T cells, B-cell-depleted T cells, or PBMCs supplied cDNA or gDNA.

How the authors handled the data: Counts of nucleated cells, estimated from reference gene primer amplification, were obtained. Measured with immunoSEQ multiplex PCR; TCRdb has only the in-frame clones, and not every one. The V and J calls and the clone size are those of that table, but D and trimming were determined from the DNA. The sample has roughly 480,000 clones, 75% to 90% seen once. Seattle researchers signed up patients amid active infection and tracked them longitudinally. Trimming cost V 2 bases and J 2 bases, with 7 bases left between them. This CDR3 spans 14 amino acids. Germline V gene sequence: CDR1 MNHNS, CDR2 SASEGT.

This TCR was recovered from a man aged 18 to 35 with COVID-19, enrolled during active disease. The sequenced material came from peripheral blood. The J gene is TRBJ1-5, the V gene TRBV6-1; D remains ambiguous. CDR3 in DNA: TGTGCCAGCAGTGAAATAGCCGGCAATCAGCCCCAGCATTTT. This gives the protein CASSEIAGNQPQHF.